Given below is one TCR beta chain in context. Antigen specificity is unknown. This sample was included in a study of cytomegalovirus exposure and HLA in healthy donors. Regarding the study as a whole: Most TCR sequences were uncommon, yet certain public TCRs appeared in many donors. The records held CMV serostatus as the only immune exposure information. The study carried out a later analysis of TCR beta sequences. It associated under 20,000 of them with specific HLA alleles at a false discovery rate of 0.05.

Everyone who donated was a healthy bone marrow donor. Germline V gene data show CDR1 as SGHRS and CDR2 as YFSETQ. J was trimmed by 5 bases and V by 4 bases; bases with no gene match: 7. This CDR3 has 15 amino acids. The PCR made use of 60 Vbeta and 13 Jbeta primers. Using immunoSEQ multiplex PCR, the repertoire was profiled, and TCRdb retains in-frame clones only, with some absent. The sample comprises approximately 93,000 clones, approximately 64% of which are singletons, and 5.5% to 6% rests with the top ten. Source material: PBMCs. The chain joins TRBV5-1 to TRBJ2-2, with 8 bases that match TRBD1. This TCR was sampled from a boy younger than 18 in good health and CMV-seropositive. CDR3 sequence: CASSPAGGETGELFF. The CDR3 nucleotides are TGCGCCAGCAGCCCCGCAGGGGGCGAAACCGGGGAGCTGTTTTTT.